This T cell receptor (beta chain) was observed in a study of T cell changes during pregnancy in multiple sclerosis (dated by TCRdb to the late 2010s). Study-wide context: The study examined how the T cell repertoire changed over the course of pregnancy in women with multiple sclerosis.

This clone has just a few counts. Its antigen remains undetermined. No much larger clone exists at a distance of one base, and base qualities are not known. Libraries came from the immunoSEQ multiplex PCR assay. TCRdb limited this immuneACCESS table to in-frame rearrangements with V and J called. A share of clones is missing; checked studies link under half to unresolved V genes, and the rest is unexplained. Present in this sample are 89,000 or so clones, about 91% of which were seen just once. The ten biggest clones cover around 3.3% of the sample. Trimming removed 6 bases from V and 3 bases from J, leaving 17 bases between the germline ends. The germline V gene (reference sequence) supplies CDR1 LNHDA and CDR2 SQIVND. The CDR3 covers 15 residues, taking in both the cysteine and the phenylalanine. Only the CDR3 region is kept as DNA, spanning 45 bases read in frame from base 1.

The sequencing used PBMCs, collected in the first trimester of pregnancy. This sequence uses TRBV19 and TRBJ1-2, and perhaps TRBD1 as D gene, on 6 matching bases. The sequence derives from a female donor in good health, serving as a control in a pregnancy study. Some clones in this sample may be carry-over from other donors' samples. Here the CDR3 is given as CASSPVWGHDYGYTF. The DNA sequence follows: TGTGCCAGTAGCCCCGTGTGGGGGCACGACTATGGCTACACCTTC.